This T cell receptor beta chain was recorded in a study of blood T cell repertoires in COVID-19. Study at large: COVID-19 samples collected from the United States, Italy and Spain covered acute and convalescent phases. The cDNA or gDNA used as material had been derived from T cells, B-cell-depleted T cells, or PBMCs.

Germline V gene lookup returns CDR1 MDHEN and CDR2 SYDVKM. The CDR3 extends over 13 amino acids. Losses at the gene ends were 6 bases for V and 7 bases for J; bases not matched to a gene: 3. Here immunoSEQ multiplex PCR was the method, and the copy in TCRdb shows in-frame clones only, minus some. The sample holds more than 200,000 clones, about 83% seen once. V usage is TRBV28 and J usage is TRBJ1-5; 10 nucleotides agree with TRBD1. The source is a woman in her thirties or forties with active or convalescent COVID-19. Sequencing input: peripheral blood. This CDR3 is CASSGTGVQPQHF. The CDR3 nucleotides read TGTGCCAGCAGCGGGACAGGGGTGCAGCCCCAGCATTTT.